The 7 T cell receptor beta chains in this list originate from one sample, sequenced in a study of OX40 agonist ivuxolimab in advanced cancers. Data came from immunoSEQ multiplex PCR; TCRdb stores just in-frame clones and leaves some out. The table lists roughly 74,000 clones, about four fifths of them singletons, with 2% to 2.5% in the top ten. The sequencing here drew on CD4+ or CD8+ T cells sorted from blood, taken in a trial of the OX40 agonist ivuxolimab. These receptors all come from an adult with an advanced solid tumor such as melanoma, head and neck, liver or kidney cancer.

The chain joins TRBV5-1 to TRBJ1-4, with 7 bases aligning to TRBD1. The CDR3 loop spans 15 amino acids. V shed 4 bases and J 7 bases; nucleotides not matched to a gene: 10. Germline V gene lookup returns CDR1 SGHRS and CDR2 YFSETQ. The CDR3 nucleotides are TGCGCCAGCAGCCCCGACAGGGTTAGAAGTGAAAAACTGTTTTTT. Protein: CASSPDRVRSEKLFF.

V gene TRBV4-3 combines with J gene TRBJ2-2; D not certain. V was shortened by 1 base and J by 4 bases, with 7 bases between the two germline ends. CDR3 length equals 14 residues. Germline-derived CDR1 and CDR2 are LGHNA and YSLEER. CDR3 nucleotide sequence: TGCGCCAGCAGCCAAGTTCCCAGCACCGGGGAGCTGTTTTTT. It specifies CASSQVPSTGELFF.

This clone was counted only a few times. The CDR3 is CASSLGLAVNYEQYF. CDR3 coding DNA: TGCGCCAGCAGCTTAGGACTAGCGGTTAACTACGAGCAGTACTTC. The chain is built from TRBV5-1 and TRBJ2-7, with 10 positions matching TRBD2. Germline CDR1 and CDR2: SGHRS and YFSETQ. This CDR3 comprises 15 residues. Trimming cost V 2 bases and J 3 bases; bases outside gene matches: 5. Supplemented by reference TRBV5-1 and TRBJ2-7, the full variable domain reads KAGVTQTPRYLIKTRGQQVTLSCSPISGHRSVSWYQQTPGQGLQFLFEYFSETQRNKGNFPGRFSGRQFSNSRSEMNVSTLELGDSALYLCASSLGLAVNYEQYFGPGTRLTVT.

This rearrangement joins TRBV7-3 to TRBJ1-1; D might be TRBD1 (6 bases). Germline CDR1 and CDR2: SGHTA and FQGTGA. The V and J ends lost 1 base and 6 bases respectively, with 12 bases between them. The CDR3 contains 14 residues. The CDR3 DNA follows: TGTGCCAGCAGCTTAAGGAGGGCAGGGGCTGAAGCTTTCTTT. Translating gives CASSLRRAGAEAFF.

The J gene is TRBJ1-1, the V gene TRBV13; D may be TRBD1 (5 bases). CDR3 size: 13 residues. Germline V gene sequence: CDR1 PRHDT, CDR2 FYEKMQ (reference sequence). V was cut by 3 bases and J by 6 bases, with 11 bases left in between. The CDR3 protein is CASSFRGFPEAFF. CDR3 sequence (DNA): TGTGCCAGCAGCTTCCGGGGCTTTCCTGAAGCTTTCTTT.

In this sample, this clone turned up a few times. The chain uses TRBV5-5 and TRBJ1-2; possibly TRBD1 for D (5 bases). Trimming pared 4 bases from V and 3 bases from J, leaving 16 bases between. Germline V CDR1 and CDR2: SGHKS, YYEKEE (reference sequence). The CDR3 has 15 residues. The CDR3 loop is CASSGAGVSDYGYTF. For the CDR3, the DNA is TGTGCCAGCAGCGGCGCGGGGGTCTCGGACTATGGCTACACCTTC.

The chain has TRBV28 and TRBJ2-3; TRBD1 matches at 9 bases. The CDR3 covers 15 residues. V shed 6 bases, J shed 3 bases, and the junction held 7 bases outside the gene matches. The germline V gene has CDR1 MDHEN and CDR2 SYDVKM. CDR3 in DNA: TGTGCCAGCAGCTCCACAGGGGGCAGAACAGATACGCAGTATTTT. Translating it yields CASSSTGGRTDTQYF.